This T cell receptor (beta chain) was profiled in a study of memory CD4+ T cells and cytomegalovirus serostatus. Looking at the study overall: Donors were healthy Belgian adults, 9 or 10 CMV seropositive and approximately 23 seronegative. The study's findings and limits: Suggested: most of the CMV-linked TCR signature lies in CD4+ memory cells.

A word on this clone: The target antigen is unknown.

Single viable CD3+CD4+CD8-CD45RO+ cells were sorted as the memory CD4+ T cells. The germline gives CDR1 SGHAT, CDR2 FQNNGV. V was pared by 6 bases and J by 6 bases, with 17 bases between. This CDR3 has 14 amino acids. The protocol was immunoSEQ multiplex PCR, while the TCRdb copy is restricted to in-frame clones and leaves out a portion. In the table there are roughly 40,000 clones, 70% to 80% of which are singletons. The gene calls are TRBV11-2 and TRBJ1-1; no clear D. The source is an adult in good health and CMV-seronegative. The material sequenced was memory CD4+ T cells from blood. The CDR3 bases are TGTGCCAGCAGTGTGGGGTATGGGAGTGCTGAAGCTTTCTTT. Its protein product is CASSVGYGSAEAFF. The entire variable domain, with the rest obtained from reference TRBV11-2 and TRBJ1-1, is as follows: EAGVAQSPRYKIIEKRQSVAFWCNPISGHATLYWYQQILGQGPKLLIQFQNNGVVDDSQLPKDRFSAERLKGVDSTLKIQPAKLEDSAVYLCASSVGYGSAEAFFGQGTRLTVV.